This TCR beta chain was documented in a study of T-cell memory formation after mild COVID-19 (dated by TCRdb to about 2021). In terms of the full investigation: Most TCR sequence clusters were specific to one of the two donors. In a couple of donors, T-cell clones that expanded and contracted after mild COVID-19 were tracked by sequencing TCRalpha and TCRbeta repertoires over time. Two young, previously healthy adult volunteers, one female and one male, were included in the cohort.

The paper as a whole reports these results and caveats: Balanced CD4/CD8 phenotypes were observed for clones contracting from day 15 to 85, whereas a bias towards CD4+ was observed for a second wave of clones expanding from day 15 to 37. Only a couple of mild cases were covered by the study, and larger cohorts that include severe cases with pre-infection samples were considered necessary. Some responding clones were detected in pre-infection memory, which suggested that pre-existing cross-reactive memory T cells had joined the SARS-CoV-2 response. Contracting CD4+ clones were located mainly in the CM and EM memory subsets, whereas CD8+ clones were found to be enriched in EMRA. The second-wave clones that peaked on day 37 were not confirmed to be SARS-CoV-2 specific.

The sample holds many counts of this clonotype. What this receptor recognizes is not known. The input lacks base qualities; no much larger clone sits a single base away. The listed sequencing device is Illumina NovaSeq 6000. TCRalpha and TCRbeta cDNA libraries were constructed by 5'RACE with constant-segment primers, with sample barcodes and unique molecular identifiers being introduced. RNA was extracted from every sample with Trizol reagent. The libraries were amplified in two PCR steps, and the second step added a second sample barcode and Illumina TruSeq adapters. Sequencing of libraries was performed on an Illumina NovaSeq with 2 x 150 bp paired-end reads. The authors processed their data as follows. The reads were demultiplexed and collapsed into UMI-guided consensus sequences using migec v1.2.7. Using mixcr v2.1.11, the UMI consensuses were aligned to TRA and TRB V and J templates and assembled into clonotypes. Clonotypes were classified as expanded or contracted when called significant by both edgeR and NoisET, with noise models trained on biological replicates. For edgeR calls, a false discovery rate-adjusted p below 0.01 and a log2 fold-change threshold of 1 were applied. PCA with hierarchical clustering of max-normalized trajectories of the 1000 most abundant clonotypes was used as exploratory dynamics analysis. Each responding clone was given a CD4 or CD8 phenotype based on the CD4+ and CD8+ repertoires, which had been sequenced separately. In TCRdb, the public reads were trimmed at Q25 with fastp and aligned with MiXCR, with productive beta chains retained. Rows with a matching CDR3 protein are joined into one entry that keeps the most common DNA and genes. None of the V and J calls come from the authors' own analysis; TCRdb made them. Present in this sample are some 350,000 distinct CDR3 sequences, approximately 15% of which were seen just once. The ten largest clones represent around 20% of the sample.

Ficoll-Paque density gradient centrifugation was the method used to isolate PBMCs. The CDR3 holds 12 amino acids from the cysteine to the phenylalanine. The only DNA kept is the CDR3, 36 bases in frame from the first base. Trimming removed 4 bases from V and 4 bases from J, leaving 6 bases between the germline ends. The germline V gene (reference sequence) sets CDR1 to SGHKS and CDR2 to YYEKEE. Material for sequencing was PBMCs or a T cell subset sorted from them (not recorded which). This receptor was taken from a man aged 18-30 years who had mild COVID-19 (a few samples of this study predate the infection). The sample titles of this study are shuffled in the database, so cell type and time point are left out; the donor was told from shared clones. The rearrangement combines TRBV5-5 with TRBJ2-1; no confident D gene assignment can be made. The CDR3 region reads CASSKGYNEQFF. The bases read TGTGCCAGCAGCAAAGGTTACAATGAGCAGTTCTTC.